This entry features one T cell receptor beta chain sequence. Its specificity is not known. CDR3 length equals 13 residues. Germline V lookup: CDR1 SGHNT, CDR2 YENEEA. The V end was cut by 5 bases, the J end by 4 bases, with 9 bases between. Clones were sequenced by immunoSEQ multiplex PCR, and TCRdb holds only the in-frame ones, with some missing. The sample lists approximately 46,000 clones; less than 35% were seen once. The sample belongs to a study of tumour-infiltrating T cells in Burkitt lymphoma. The wider study: All epidemiological Burkitt lymphoma subtypes were represented in the cohort. Overall and progression-free survival were predicted by productive clonality.

Study results and caveats: Several public clonotypes were shared across many Burkitt lymphoma patients.

The rearrangement uses TRBV11-3 and TRBJ1-3; D perhaps matches TRBD1 (6 bases). Material: tumor tissue. This receptor was obtained from a human donor with Burkitt lymphoma. Written as DNA, the CDR3 is TGTGCCAGCAGCCCGACAGGAGGAAACACCATATATTTT. It translates to CASSPTGGNTIYF.